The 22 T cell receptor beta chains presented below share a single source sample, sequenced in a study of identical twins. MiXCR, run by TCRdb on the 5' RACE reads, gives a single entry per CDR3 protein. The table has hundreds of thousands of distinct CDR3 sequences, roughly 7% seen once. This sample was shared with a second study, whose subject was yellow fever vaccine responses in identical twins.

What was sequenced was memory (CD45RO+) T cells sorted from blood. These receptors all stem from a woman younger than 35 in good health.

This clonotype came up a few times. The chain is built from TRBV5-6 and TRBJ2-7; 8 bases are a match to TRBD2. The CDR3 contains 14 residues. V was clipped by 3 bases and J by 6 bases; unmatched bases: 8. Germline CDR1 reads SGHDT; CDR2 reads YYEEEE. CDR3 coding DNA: TGTGCCAGCAGCTCGGGACTAGTTTCCCGCGAGCAGTACTTC. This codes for CASSSGLVSREQYF. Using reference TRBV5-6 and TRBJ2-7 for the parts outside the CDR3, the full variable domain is DAGVTQSPTHLIKTRGQQVTLRCSPKSGHDTVSWYQQALGQGPQFIFQYYEEEERQRGNFPDRFSGHQFPNYSSELNVNALLLGDSALYLCASSSGLVSREQYFGPGTRLTVT.

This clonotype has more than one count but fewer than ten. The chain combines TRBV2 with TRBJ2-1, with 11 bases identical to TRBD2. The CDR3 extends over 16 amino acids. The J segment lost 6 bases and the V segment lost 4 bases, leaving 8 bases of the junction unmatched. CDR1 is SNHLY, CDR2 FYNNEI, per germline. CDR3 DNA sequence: TGTGCCAGCAGTGGATTACTAGCGGGAGACGGCAATGAGCAGTTCTTC. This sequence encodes CASSGLLAGDGNEQFF.

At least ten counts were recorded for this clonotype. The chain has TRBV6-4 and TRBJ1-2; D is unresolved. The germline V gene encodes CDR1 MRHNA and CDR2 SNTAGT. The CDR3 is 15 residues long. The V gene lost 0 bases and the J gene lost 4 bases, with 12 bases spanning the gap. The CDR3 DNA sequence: TGTGCCAGCAGTGACTCGGACGGATCCATCTATGGCTACACCTTC. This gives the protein CASSDSDGSIYGYTF.

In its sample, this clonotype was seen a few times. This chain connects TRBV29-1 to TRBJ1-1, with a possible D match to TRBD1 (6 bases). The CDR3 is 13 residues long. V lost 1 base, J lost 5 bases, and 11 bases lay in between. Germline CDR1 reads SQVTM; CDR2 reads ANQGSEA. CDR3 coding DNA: TGCAGCGTTGAAGGGGGGGGCTGGACTGAAGCTTTCTTT. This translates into CSVEGGGWTEAFF.

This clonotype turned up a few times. DNA for the CDR3: TGCGCCAGCAGTGAGCTAGCGGCGAAGAACACCGGGGAGCTGTTTTTT. This codes for CASSELAAKNTGELFF. This chain links TRBV10-2 with TRBJ2-2; TRBD2 aligns across 7 bases. CDR3 length equals 16 residues. The germline gives CDR1 WSHSY, CDR2 SAAADI. The V gene end was trimmed by 2 bases and the J gene end by 1 base; junction bases not matched to a gene: 4.

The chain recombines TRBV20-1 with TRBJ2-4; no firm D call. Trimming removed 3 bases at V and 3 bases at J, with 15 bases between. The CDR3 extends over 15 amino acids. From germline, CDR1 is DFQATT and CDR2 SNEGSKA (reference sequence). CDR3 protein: CSASKIPKDKNIQYF. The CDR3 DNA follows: TGCAGTGCTAGTAAGATACCCAAAGACAAAAACATTCAGTACTTC.

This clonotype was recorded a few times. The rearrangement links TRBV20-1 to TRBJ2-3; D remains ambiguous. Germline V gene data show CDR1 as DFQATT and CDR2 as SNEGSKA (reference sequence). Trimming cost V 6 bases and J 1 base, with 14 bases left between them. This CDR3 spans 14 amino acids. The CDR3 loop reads CSAVSETGTDTQYF. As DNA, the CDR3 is TGCAGTGCAGTTTCGGAGACGGGCACAGATACGCAGTATTTT.

CDR3 protein: CSARDGTDSTDTQYF. The DNA of the CDR3 is TGCAGTGCTAGAGACGGGACGGACAGCACAGATACGCAGTATTTT. This rearrangement joins TRBV20-1 to TRBJ2-3; D possibly matches TRBD1 or TRBD2 (5 bases each). The CDR3 contains 15 residues. Germline CDR1 reads DFQATT; CDR2 reads SNEGSKA (reference sequence). V was cut by 0 bases and J by 0 bases, with 10 bases left in between.

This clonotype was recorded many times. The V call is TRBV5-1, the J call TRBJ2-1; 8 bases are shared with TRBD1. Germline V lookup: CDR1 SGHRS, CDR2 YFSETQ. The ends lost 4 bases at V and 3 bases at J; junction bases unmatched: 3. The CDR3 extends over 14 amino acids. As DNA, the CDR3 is TGCGCCAGCAGCGCGACAGGGGACTACAATGAGCAGTTCTTC. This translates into CASSATGDYNEQFF.

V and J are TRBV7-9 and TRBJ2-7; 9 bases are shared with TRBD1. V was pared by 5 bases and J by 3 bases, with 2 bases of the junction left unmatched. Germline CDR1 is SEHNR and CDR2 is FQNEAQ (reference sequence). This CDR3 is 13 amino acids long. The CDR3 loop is CASSPTGGYEQYV. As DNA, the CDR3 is TGTGCCAGCAGCCCGACAGGGGGCTACGAGCAGTACGTC.

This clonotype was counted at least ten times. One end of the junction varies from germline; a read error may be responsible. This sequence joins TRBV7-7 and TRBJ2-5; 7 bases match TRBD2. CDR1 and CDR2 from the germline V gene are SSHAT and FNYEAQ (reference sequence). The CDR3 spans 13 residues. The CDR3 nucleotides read TGTTCCAGCGGGACCGGGAACCAAGAGACCCAGTACTTC. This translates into CSSGTGNQETQYF.

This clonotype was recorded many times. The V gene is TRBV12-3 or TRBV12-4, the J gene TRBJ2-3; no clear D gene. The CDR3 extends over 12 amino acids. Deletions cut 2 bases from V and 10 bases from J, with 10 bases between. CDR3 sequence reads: CASSLFSYAQYF. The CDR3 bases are TGTGCCAGCAGTTTATTCTCGTACGCGCAGTATTTT.

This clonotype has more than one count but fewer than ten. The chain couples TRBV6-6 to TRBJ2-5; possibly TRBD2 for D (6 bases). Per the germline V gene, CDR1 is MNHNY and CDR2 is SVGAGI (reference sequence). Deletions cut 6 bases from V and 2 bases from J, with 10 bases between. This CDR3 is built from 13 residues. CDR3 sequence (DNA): TGTGCCAGCAGAAACGGGGGACAAGAGACCCAGTACTTC. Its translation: CASRNGGQETQYF.

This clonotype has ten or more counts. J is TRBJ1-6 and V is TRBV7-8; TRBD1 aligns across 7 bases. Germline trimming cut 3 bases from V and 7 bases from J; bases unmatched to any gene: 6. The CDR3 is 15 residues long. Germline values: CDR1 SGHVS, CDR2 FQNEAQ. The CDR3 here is CASSLGTALNSPLHF. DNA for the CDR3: TGTGCCAGCAGCTTGGGGACAGCCTTAAATTCACCCCTCCACTTT. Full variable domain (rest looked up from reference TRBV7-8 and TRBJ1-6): GAGVSQSPRYKVAKRGQDVALRCDPISGHVSLFWYQQALGQGPEFLTYFQNEAQLDKSGLPSDRFFAERPEGSVSTLKIQRTQQEDSAVYLCASSLGTALNSPLHFGNGTRLTVT.

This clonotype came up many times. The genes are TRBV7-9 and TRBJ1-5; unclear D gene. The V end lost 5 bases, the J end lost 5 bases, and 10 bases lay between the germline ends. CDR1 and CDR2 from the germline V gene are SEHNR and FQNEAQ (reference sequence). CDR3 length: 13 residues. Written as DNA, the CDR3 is TGTGCCAGCAGCCTCGACTGGGATCAGCCCCAGCATTTT. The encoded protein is CASSLDWDQPQHF.

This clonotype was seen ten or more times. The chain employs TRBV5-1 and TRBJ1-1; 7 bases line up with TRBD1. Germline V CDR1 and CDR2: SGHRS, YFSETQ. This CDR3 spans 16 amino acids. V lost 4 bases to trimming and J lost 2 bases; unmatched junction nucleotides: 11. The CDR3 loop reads CASSLRDSHINTEAFF. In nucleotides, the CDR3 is TGCGCCAGCAGCCTGCGGGACAGTCATATCAACACTGAAGCTTTCTTT.

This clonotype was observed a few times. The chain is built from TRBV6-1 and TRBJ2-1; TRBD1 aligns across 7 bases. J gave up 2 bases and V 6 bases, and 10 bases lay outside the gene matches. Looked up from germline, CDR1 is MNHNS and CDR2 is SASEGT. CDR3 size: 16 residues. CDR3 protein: CASSRGQLTAYNEQFF. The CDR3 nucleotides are TGTGCCAGCAGCCGGGGACAGCTAACCGCCTACAATGAGCAGTTCTTC.

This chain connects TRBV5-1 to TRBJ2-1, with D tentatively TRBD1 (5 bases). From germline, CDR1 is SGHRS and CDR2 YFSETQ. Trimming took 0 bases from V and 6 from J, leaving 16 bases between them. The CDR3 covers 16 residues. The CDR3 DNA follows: TGCGCCAGCAGCTTGGTGCAGGGAAGAAATCCCAATGAGCAGTTCTTC. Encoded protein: CASSLVQGRNPNEQFF.

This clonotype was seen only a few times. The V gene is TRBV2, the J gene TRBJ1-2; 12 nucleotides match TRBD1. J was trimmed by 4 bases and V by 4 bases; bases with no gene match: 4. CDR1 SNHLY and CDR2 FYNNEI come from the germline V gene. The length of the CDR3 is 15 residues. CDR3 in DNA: TGTGCCAGCAGTGTTGGGACAGGGGGCTTCTATGGCTACACCTTC. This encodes CASSVGTGGFYGYTF. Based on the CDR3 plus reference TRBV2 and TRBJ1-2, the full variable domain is EPEVTQTPSHQVTQMGQEVILRCVPISNHLYFYWYRQILGQKVEFLVSFYNNEISEKSEIFDDQFSVERPDGSNFTLKIRSTKLEDSAMYFCASSVGTGGFYGYTFGSGTRLTVV.

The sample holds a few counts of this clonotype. The CDR3 bases are TGTGCCAGCAGTTACTCGAGTACCCACAATGAGCAGTTCTTC. Its translation is CASSYSSTHNEQFF. V and J are TRBV6-2 or TRBV6-3 and TRBJ2-1, with no clear D. Trimming stripped 0 bases from V and 5 bases from J, with 8 bases between. CDR1 and CDR2 from the germline V gene are MNHEY and SVGEGT. The CDR3 extends over 14 amino acids.

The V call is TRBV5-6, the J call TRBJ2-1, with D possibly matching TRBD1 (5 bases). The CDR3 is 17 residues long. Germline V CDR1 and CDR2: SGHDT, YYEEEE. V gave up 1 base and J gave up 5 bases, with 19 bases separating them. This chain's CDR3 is CASSLRIGRVRDNEQFF. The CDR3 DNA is TGTGCCAGCAGCTTGAGAATCGGCAGGGTTAGGGACAATGAGCAGTTCTTC.

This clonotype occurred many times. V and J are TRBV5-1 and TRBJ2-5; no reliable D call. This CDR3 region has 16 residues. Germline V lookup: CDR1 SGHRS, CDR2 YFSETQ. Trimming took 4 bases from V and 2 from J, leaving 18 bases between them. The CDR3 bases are TGCGCCAGCAGCCTCTACACAGCGATTTTACAAGAGACCCAGTACTTC. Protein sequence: CASSLYTAILQETQYF. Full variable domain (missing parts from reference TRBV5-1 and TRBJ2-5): KAGVTQTPRYLIKTRGQQVTLSCSPISGHRSVSWYQQTPGQGLQFLFEYFSETQRNKGNFPGRFSGRQFSNSRSEMNVSTLELGDSALYLCASSLYTAILQETQYFGPGTRLLVL.